These 32 T cell receptor beta chains originate from one sample sequenced in a study of blood T cell repertoires in COVID-19. Sequencing used immunoSEQ multiplex PCR; TCRdb keeps in-frame clones, though not all of them. Among nearly 300,000 clones listed, 88% were seen once. The sequenced sample was peripheral blood. Receptors were obtained from a woman under 40 who had recovered from COVID-19.

CDR3 sequence reads: CASSAWGDYEQYF. The CDR3 DNA sequence: TGTGCCAGCAGCGCCTGGGGGGACTACGAGCAGTACTTC. This chain connects TRBV5-4 to TRBJ2-7; TRBD2 might be the D (6 bases). There are 13 residues in the CDR3. Germline assignment: CDR1 SGHNT and CDR2 YYREEE (reference sequence). The V end lost 4 bases, the J end lost 3 bases, and 11 bases lay between the germline ends.

The chain has TRBV5-1 and TRBJ2-7; 8 bases line up with TRBD1. V was clipped by 0 bases and J by 8 bases; unmatched bases: 10. The CDR3 is made up of 15 amino acids. CDR1 SGHRS and CDR2 YFSETQ come from the germline V gene. DNA for the CDR3: TGCGCCAGCAGCTTGGATTGGACAGGGTCCTCCCAGCAGTACTTC. It encodes CASSLDWTGSSQQYF.

The J gene is TRBJ2-1, the V gene TRBV28; TRBD2 matches 9 bases. The CDR3 length is 16 residues. V was clipped by 4 bases and J by 1 base; unmatched bases: 5. Germline V gene sequence: CDR1 MDHEN, CDR2 SYDVKM. The CDR3 here is CASSSSAGGSYNEQFF. CDR3 nucleotides: TGTGCCAGCAGTTCCTCTGCGGGGGGGTCCTACAATGAGCAGTTCTTC. The entire variable domain, with the rest obtained from reference TRBV28 and TRBJ2-1, is as follows: DVKVTQSSRYLVKRTGEKVFLECVQDMDHENMFWYRQDPGLGLRLIYFSYDVKMKEKGDIPEGYSVSREKKERFSLILESASTNQTSMYLCASSSSAGGSYNEQFFGPGTRLTVL.

Details on this clone: No DNA is shown, since the ends of the CDR3 on it are uncertain; the CDR3 is the one TCRdb lists. The chain employs TRBV4-3 and TRBJ1-2; TRBD1, the table's D call, lacks a check against the DNA. Germline assignment: CDR1 LGHNA and CDR2 YSLEER. The CDR3 extends over 19 residues, inclusive of both ends. The CDR3 loop is CASSSSVGGGQGIHYGYTF.

The chain links TRBV4-1 to TRBJ2-7; TRBD1 matches at 7 bases. V lost 2 bases, J lost 4 bases, and 11 bases stayed unmatched. The CDR3 is 16 amino acids. CDR1 and CDR2 (germline): MGHRA, YSYEKL. The CDR3 nucleotides read TGCGCCAGCAGCCAAATTCGAGGACAGGCCTCTTACGAGCAGTACTTC. It is translated as CASSQIRGQASYEQYF.

This chain joins TRBV6-5 and TRBJ2-3; 7 bases line up with TRBD1. This CDR3 contains 13 residues. The V gene's germline CDR1 is MNHEY and CDR2 SVGAGI. With V trimmed by 6 bases and J by 3 bases, 3 bases remained unmatched. The CDR3: CASRPTGTDTQYF. DNA of the CDR3: TGTGCCAGCAGGCCGACAGGGACAGATACGCAGTATTTT.

This chain connects TRBV9 to TRBJ2-3; 8 nucleotides align to TRBD1. This CDR3 is 16 amino acids long. The trim removed 0 bases at V and 5 bases at J, leaving 8 bases unmatched. CDR1 is SGDLS and CDR2 is YYNGEE in the germline V gene. CDR3 sequence (DNA): TGTGCCAGCAGCGTAGGGGCAGGGGGCGCGGGAGATACGCAGTATTTT. Protein sequence: CASSVGAGGAGDTQYF.

The chain couples TRBV5-1 to TRBJ2-7; a weak D match, TRBD1 (5 bases). V lost 0 bases and J 1 base, leaving 5 bases between the germline ends. This CDR3 has 13 residues. Germline V lookup: CDR1 SGHRS, CDR2 YFSETQ. CDR3 coding DNA: TGCGCCAGCAGCTTGGACAGGTCCTACGAGCAGTACTTC. The encoded protein is CASSLDRSYEQYF.

This chain connects TRBV6-2 or TRBV6-3 to TRBJ1-1, with D unresolved. Germline values: CDR1 MNHEY, CDR2 SVGEGT. Trimming left V 0 bases short and J 4 bases short, with 15 bases between. CDR3 length: 16 amino acids. CDR3: CASSYSRAKGSTEAFF. The CDR3 bases are TGTGCCAGCAGTTACTCGAGGGCCAAAGGAAGCACTGAAGCTTTCTTT.

The genes are TRBV3-1 (or the pseudogene TRBV3-2) and TRBJ2-5; TRBD2 matches at 7 bases. Trimming took 1 base from V and 1 from J; bases not matched to a gene: 6. This CDR3 has 16 amino acids. CDR1 and CDR2 (germline): LGHDT, YNNKEL (reference sequence). In nucleotides, the CDR3 is TGTGCCAGCAGCCAAGGGGGGGGACGGGTCCAAGAGACCCAGTACTTC. Translation: CASSQGGGRVQETQYF.

The rearrangement joins TRBV19 to TRBJ1-2, with a weak D call TRBD1 (5 bases). Germline CDR1 and CDR2: LNHDA and SQIVND (reference sequence). The germline V and J ends were trimmed by 5 bases and 8 bases, with 15 bases remaining between them. This CDR3 region has 13 residues. The DNA for the CDR3 is TGTGCCAGTAGTTCTTGGGGCCAGGGAGGCTACACCTTC. It is translated as CASSSWGQGGYTF.

The chain joins TRBV2 to TRBJ2-1, with a tentative D call TRBD2 (6 bases). The CDR3 consists of 12 residues. Germline V gene data show CDR1 as SNHLY and CDR2 as FYNNEI. Trimming shortened V by 4 bases and J by 9 bases, and 10 bases separated the two germline ends. The CDR3 region is CASSAEGPEQFF. The CDR3 coding sequence is TGTGCCAGCAGTGCGGAGGGGCCTGAGCAGTTCTTC.

The genes are TRBV6-5 and TRBJ1-3; no reliable D call. Trimming removed 5 bases at V and 0 bases at J, with 8 bases between. CDR3 length: 14 residues. The germline CDR1 and CDR2 sequences are MNHEY and SVGAGI. The CDR3 protein is CASSPSRSGNTIYF. CDR3 bases: TGTGCCAGCAGTCCCTCCCGCTCTGGAAACACCATATATTTT.

The chain employs TRBV2 and TRBJ2-1, with TRBD1 identical over 8 bases. Per germline, CDR1 SNHLY and CDR2 FYNNEI. The trim removed 6 bases at V and 2 bases at J, leaving 3 bases unmatched. This CDR3 region has 14 residues. This CDR3 reads CASSDRGTYNEQFF. The CDR3 DNA reads TGTGCCAGCAGCGACAGGGGAACCTACAATGAGCAGTTCTTC.

This clone appeared a single time. The rearrangement links TRBV28 to TRBJ1-1; the D gene is possibly TRBD1 (5 bases). Trimming cost V 3 bases and J 8 bases, with 16 bases left between them. This CDR3 spans 14 amino acids. Germline CDR1 reads MDHEN; CDR2 reads SYDVKM. CDR3 sequence (DNA): TGTGCCAGCAGTTTGTACAGTGGGGGGTCGGAAGCTTTCTTT. Residues: CASSLYSGGSEAFF.

V is TRBV30 and J is TRBJ1-5; a weak D match, TRBD1 (5 bases). Trimming stripped 2 bases from V and 3 bases from J, with 11 bases between. The CDR3 runs 14 residues. Germline V gene data show CDR1 as GTSNPN and CDR2 as SVGIG (reference sequence). The CDR3 sequence: CAWSPPTVNQPQHF. CDR3 sequence (DNA): TGTGCCTGGAGTCCCCCGACAGTCAATCAGCCCCAGCATTTT.

The V and J genes are TRBV20-1 and TRBJ2-5; 11 nucleotides line up with TRBD1. CDR3 size: 14 residues. V dropped 3 bases and J dropped 4; count of bases not matched to a gene: 4. Germline values: CDR1 DFQATT, CDR2 SNEGSKA (reference sequence). The CDR3 protein is CSASWDRGRETQYF. The DNA for the CDR3 is TGCAGTGCTAGTTGGGACAGGGGGAGAGAGACCCAGTACTTC.

Only one count was recorded for this clone. The chain employs TRBV18 and TRBJ2-7; D remains unclear. CDR1 and CDR2 (germline): KGHSH, LQKENI. Trimming pared 1 base from V and 5 bases from J, leaving 6 bases between. The CDR3 spans 12 residues. In nucleotides, the CDR3 is TGTGCCAGCTCACCACAAACTAACGAGCAGTACTTC. This codes for CASSPQTNEQYF.

V gene TRBV6-5 combines with J gene TRBJ1-5; D might be TRBD1 (5 bases). The CDR3 loop spans 14 amino acids. CDR1 MNHEY and CDR2 SVGAGI come from the germline V gene. Trimming took 2 bases from V and 2 from J, leaving 7 bases between them. The CDR3 sequence: CASSYAGGNQPQHF. For the CDR3, the DNA is TGTGCCAGCAGTTACGCGGGGGGCAATCAGCCCCAGCATTTT.

In this sample, this clone turned up once. The chain employs TRBV29-1 and TRBJ2-7; possibly TRBD1 for D (6 bases). The CDR3 runs to 15 residues. Trimming left V 1 base short and J 4 bases short, with 17 bases between. Germline V gene lookup returns CDR1 SQVTM and CDR2 ANQGSEA. The CDR3 is CSVEGARDNVYEQYF. CDR3 sequence (DNA): TGCAGCGTTGAAGGGGCACGGGACAACGTTTACGAGCAGTACTTC.

In this sample, this clone turned up many times. This chain's CDR3 is CATSDLGGADSYNEQFF. CDR3 sequence (DNA): TGTGCCACCAGTGATTTGGGCGGGGCTGACTCCTACAATGAGCAGTTCTTC. The chain is built from TRBV24-1 and TRBJ2-1; TRBD2 might be the D (6 bases). Trimming pared 0 bases from V and 0 bases from J, leaving 11 bases between. CDR1 is KGHDR and CDR2 is SFDVKD in the germline V gene. The CDR3 loop spans 17 amino acids.

The rearrangement joins TRBV18 to TRBJ1-1; a possible D gene is TRBD1 (5 bases). Deletions cut 1 base from V and 4 bases from J, with 7 bases between. Per the germline V gene, CDR1 is KGHSH and CDR2 is LQKENI. The CDR3 covers 13 residues. This CDR3 is CASSPQQGTEAFF. The CDR3 region has the DNA TGTGCCAGCTCACCACAGCAGGGCACTGAAGCTTTCTTT.

The gene calls are TRBV30 and TRBJ2-7, with D perhaps TRBD2 (6 bases). The CDR3 sequence is 15 residues long. Germline V gene sequence: CDR1 GTSNPN, CDR2 SVGIG (reference sequence). Trimming pared 1 base from V and 6 bases from J, leaving 19 bases between. In DNA, the CDR3 is TGTGCCTGGAGTGAAGAGTGGGACTCCCCGGGCGAGCAGTACTTC. Protein: CAWSEEWDSPGEQYF.

This clone was seen a single time. The V gene is TRBV20-1, the J gene TRBJ1-2; D unclear. Deletions cut 2 bases from V and 6 bases from J, with 7 bases between. The CDR3 is made up of 11 amino acids. Germline loops: CDR1 DFQATT, CDR2 SNEGSKA (reference sequence). In DNA form, the CDR3 reads TGCAGTGCTAGATTGCAGAATGGCTACACCTTC. This translates into CSARLQNGYTF.

The J gene is TRBJ2-1, the V gene TRBV2; tentatively, D is TRBD2 (6 bases). Between the trimmed V and J ends, which lost 4 bases and 0 bases, there was a span of 10 bases. The CDR3 totals 15 residues. Germline CDR1 SNHLY, CDR2 FYNNEI. The CDR3 DNA reads TGTGCCAGCAGTGTGCAGGGAGGCTCCTACAATGAGCAGTTCTTC. Protein: CASSVQGGSYNEQFF.

This rearrangement joins TRBV6-5 to TRBJ2-7; D might be TRBD1 (6 bases). The CDR3 extends over 12 amino acids. The germline V gene has CDR1 MNHEY and CDR2 SVGAGI. The V end lost 4 bases, the J end lost 4 bases, and 8 bases lay between the germline ends. The CDR3 sequence is CASSSDRYEQYF. CDR3 bases: TGTGCCAGCAGTTCGGACAGATACGAGCAGTACTTC.

The V call is TRBV24-1, the J call TRBJ1-5, with TRBD1 as a possible D gene (5 bases). V was cut by 2 bases and J by 0 bases, with 10 bases left in between. The CDR3 is 16 amino acids. CDR1 and CDR2 (germline): KGHDR, SFDVKD. CDR3 sequence reads: CATSDSRQTSNQPQHF. DNA for the CDR3: TGTGCCACCAGTGATTCGCGACAGACTAGCAATCAGCCCCAGCATTTT.

V usage is TRBV6-2 or TRBV6-3 and J usage is TRBJ2-5, with D unresolved. Trimming removed 5 bases at V and 0 bases at J, with 7 bases between. Germline V gene data show CDR1 as MNHEY and CDR2 as SVGEGT. CDR3 length: 13 residues. The CDR3 here is CASSDFDQETQYF. CDR3 DNA sequence: TGTGCCAGCAGTGACTTCGACCAAGAGACCCAGTACTTC.

The rearrangement links TRBV3-1 (or the pseudogene TRBV3-2) to TRBJ1-1; D perhaps matches TRBD1 (5 bases). There are 14 residues in the CDR3. The germline gives CDR1 LGHDT, CDR2 YNNKEL (reference sequence). Trimming shortened V by 4 bases and J by 7 bases, and 16 bases separated the two germline ends. CDR3 protein: CASSRLEGLSEAFF. The CDR3 DNA reads as TGTGCCAGCAGCCGCCTTGAGGGACTGAGTGAAGCTTTCTTT.

This clone is a singleton in its sample. The chain has TRBV5-1 and TRBJ1-2, with 7 positions matching TRBD1. The CDR3 runs to 12 residues. V gave up 2 bases and J gave up 12 bases; unmatched junction bases: 7. The germline CDR1 and CDR2 sequences are SGHRS and YFSETQ. The CDR3 spells CASSLVQGDNTF. CDR3 in DNA: TGCGCCAGCAGCTTAGTCCAGGGGGATAACACCTTC.

V gene TRBV5-4 combines with J gene TRBJ2-1; TRBD1 agrees at 11 bases. V lost 4 bases to trimming and J lost 7 bases; unmatched junction nucleotides: 10. The CDR3 extends over 16 amino acids. Germline V CDR1 and CDR2: SGHNT, YYREEE (reference sequence). CDR3 sequence reads: CASSAGGTGGFNEQFF. Here the CDR3 DNA reads TGTGCCAGCAGCGCGGGCGGGACAGGGGGTTTTAATGAGCAGTTCTTC.

The V call is TRBV12-3 or TRBV12-4, the J call TRBJ2-2, with D unclear. This CDR3 is 12 amino acids long. Trimming removed 3 bases from V and 6 bases from J, with 5 bases in between. In DNA, the CDR3 is TGTGCCAGCAGTTTCGGTCCCGGGGAGCTGTTTTTT. This translates into CASSFGPGELFF.